This TCR beta chain was sequenced in a study of CD8+ T cells in alopecia areata (dated by TCRdb to between 2017 and 2018). Context from the whole study: The treated patients, all with moderate-to-severe alopecia areata, were enrolled in an open-label pilot trial of oral tofacitinib given at 5 to 10 mg twice daily. Patients received tofacitinib for 6 to 18 months and were then followed off drug for 6 months to check for delayed response and recurrence. Disease severity in treated patients was measured with the SALT score, which quantifies the percentage of affected scalp surface area. The study used high-throughput TCRbeta sequencing to examine T cell clonal expansion in alopecia areata, in both the C3H/HeJ mouse model and human patients. Human TCRbeta sequencing covered scalp tissue and sorted CD4+ and CD8+ peripheral blood T cells from patchy and totalis/universalis alopecia areata patients and healthy controls. Biopsies were taken from tofacitinib-treated patients at baseline and again at 4 and 24 weeks into treatment, and several of those patients also had a later scalp biopsy. Scalp clonality was compared across normal scalp (n=4), patchy alopecia areata scalp (n=8), and alopecia totalis/universalis scalp (n=8). RNA was obtained with the PAXgene miRNA kit for fixed scalp, the miRNeasy kit for PBMCs, and the RNeasy kit for mouse skin. TCRbeta CDR3 regions were amplified by immunoSEQ multiplex PCR using 35 Vbeta forward and 13 Jbeta reverse primers.

Paper-wide results and their limitations: TCR sequences shared between patients were less clear than in mice, possibly partly because of HLA diversity in the patient population. Scalp clonality and the number of expanded CD8+ clones among the top 100 scalp clones were significantly decreased by tofacitinib. During tofacitinib treatment, many expanded lesional clones stuck around in both scalp and blood, and this persistence may partly explain why relapse happens after treatment is stopped. Compared with normal scalp, lesional scalp had higher clonality and more expanded CD8+ clones, particularly in alopecia totalis/universalis, a pattern that suggests antigenic drive. Because the treated cohort was small and included a single nonresponder, larger studies are needed to assess links between baseline CD8+ expansion and response. Resident alphabeta T cells in normal human skin are also sequenced, complicating scalp TCR repertoire analysis, unlike mouse skin dominated by gammadelta T cells.

In regard to this clone: No cognate antigen has been identified for it. Base quality data are lacking; no much larger clone is found one base away.

The germline V gene provides CDR1 MNHNS and CDR2 SASEGT. The cysteine opens and the phenylalanine closes a CDR3 of 14 amino acids. Only CDR3 DNA remains: 42 bases, in frame from the first base. The germline V and J ends show losses of 3 bases and 2 bases respectively, and no gene match explains 4 bases of the junction. Library prep was done by the immunoSEQ multiplex PCR assay. RNA was extracted from all samples and reverse transcribed into cDNA, which served as template for TCR sequencing. First-strand cDNA was synthesized using SuperScript III with a 2:1 mix of oligo-dT and random hexamers. A synthetic immune receptor repertoire was used to assess amplification bias, and residual bias was removed computationally. The authors' analysis ran thus. Raw reads were preprocessed to remove errors, and CDR3 was defined by IMGT conventions from the conserved cysteine to phenylalanine. To get clonality, Shannon entropy was normalized by log2 of the number of productive unique TCRs and the result was subtracted from 1. Scalp TCRbeta sequences were cross-referenced with sorted blood CD4 and CD8 repertoires so that the CD4 or CD8 identity of scalp clones could be inferred. In TCRdb, the immuneACCESS table is reduced to in-frame sequences with V and J assigned. These tables do not hold every clone; where another copy was compared, an unresolved V gene accounts for under half, and the others remain unexplained. That table is the source of V, J and clone size, and D and trimming were worked out from the DNA. The sample includes around 140,000 clones, with about 85% observed a single time. The leading ten clones occupy 13% of the sample.

The time point label on this specimen signifies: approximately 4 weeks on oral tofacitinib. The treatment or condition label for this specimen denotes: oral pan-JAK inhibitor, 5-10 mg twice daily. Lesional scalp punch biopsies and peripheral blood were obtained from alopecia areata patients. After PBMCs were isolated by density centrifugation and stained for CD3, CD4 and CD8, a FACSAria was used to sort CD4+ and CD8+ T cells. This chain joins TRBV6-1 to TRBJ2-7; 7 central bases correspond to TRBD2. The source is a human donor with alopecia areata. This specimen was CD8+ T cells sorted from blood, taken at week 4, from a patient treated with tofacitinib. The CDR3 region has the sequence CASSDDLAAYEQYF. The DNA is TGTGCCAGCAGTGACGATCTAGCGGCCTACGAGCAGTACTTC.